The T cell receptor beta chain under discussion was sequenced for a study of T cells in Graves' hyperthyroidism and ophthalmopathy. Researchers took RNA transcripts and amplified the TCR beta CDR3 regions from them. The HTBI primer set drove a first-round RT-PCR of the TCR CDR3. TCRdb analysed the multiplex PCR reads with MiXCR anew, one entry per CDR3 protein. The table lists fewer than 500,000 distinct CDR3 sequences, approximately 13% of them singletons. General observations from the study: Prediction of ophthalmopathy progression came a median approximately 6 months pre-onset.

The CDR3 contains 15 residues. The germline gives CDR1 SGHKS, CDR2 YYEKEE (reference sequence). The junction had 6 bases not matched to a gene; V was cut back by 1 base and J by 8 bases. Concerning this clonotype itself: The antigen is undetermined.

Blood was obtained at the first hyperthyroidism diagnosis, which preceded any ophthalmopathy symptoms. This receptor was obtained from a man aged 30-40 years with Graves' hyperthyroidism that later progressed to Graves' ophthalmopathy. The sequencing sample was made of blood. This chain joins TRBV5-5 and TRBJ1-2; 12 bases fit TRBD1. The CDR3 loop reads CASSLPGQGARGYTF. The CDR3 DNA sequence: TGTGCCAGCAGCTTGCCGGGACAGGGGGCTCGGGGCTACACCTTC.